Listed here are 23 T cell receptor beta chains from one sample, sequenced in a study of blood T cell repertoires in COVID-19. TCRdb keeps only in-frame clones here, not all; method: immunoSEQ multiplex PCR. This table has more than 110,000 clones, around 86% appearing once. Material: peripheral blood. Receptor source: a human donor in a cohort sampled during active COVID-19.

V is TRBV27 and J is TRBJ2-7; D is possibly TRBD2 (6 bases). The CDR3 consists of 15 residues. V lost 2 bases and J lost 3, with 14 bases in between. Looked up from germline, CDR1 is MNHEY and CDR2 is SMNVEV (reference sequence). This CDR3 is CASSLRAGNSYEQYF. As DNA, the CDR3 is TGTGCCAGCAGTTTAAGGGCGGGGAATAGCTACGAGCAGTACTTC.

CDR3 residues: CASSSTGGRYGYTF. CDR3 bases: TGTGCCAGCAGTTCGACAGGGGGTCGCTATGGCTACACCTTC. The chain couples TRBV27 to TRBJ1-2; TRBD1 matches 9 bases. The CDR3 spans 14 residues. Germline lookup yields CDR1 MNHEY and CDR2 SMNVEV (reference sequence). Trimming cost V 4 bases and J 4 bases; bases outside gene matches: 4.

A single count supports this clone. The rearrangement uses TRBV7-8 and TRBJ2-7, with unresolved D. Trimming removed 1 base from V and 7 bases from J, with 11 bases in between. The CDR3 has 13 residues. CDR1 and CDR2 (germline): SGHVS, FQNEAQ. CDR3 nucleotides: TGTGCCAGCAGCTTAGGACAAACGACGGAGCAGTACTTC. Encoded protein: CASSLGQTTEQYF.

The V and J genes are TRBV5-1 and TRBJ2-7; 7 positions match TRBD1. The CDR3 sequence is 17 residues long. Looked up from germline, CDR1 is SGHRS and CDR2 is YFSETQ. Written as DNA, the CDR3 is TGCGCAAATTACCTGACAGGGCCAGTGACTCACTCCTACGAGCAGTACTTC. Residues: CANYLTGPVTHSYEQYF.

This chain connects TRBV28 to TRBJ2-7, with a possible D match to TRBD2 (5 bases). V lost 5 bases to trimming and J lost 2 bases, with 22 bases between them. The length of the CDR3 is 17 residues. Germline-derived CDR1 and CDR2 are MDHEN and SYDVKM. CDR3: CASSPSPSWSRAYEQYF. CDR3 DNA: TGTGCCAGCAGTCCCAGTCCGAGTTGGTCGAGGGCCTACGAGCAGTACTTC.

The genes are TRBV27 and TRBJ2-5; TRBD2 matches at 9 bases. Trimming cost V 4 bases and J 5 bases; bases outside gene matches: 8. Germline V gene sequence: CDR1 MNHEY, CDR2 SMNVEV (reference sequence). The CDR3 extends over 15 amino acids. In nucleotides, the CDR3 is TGTGCCAGCAGTTCTACGGGACTAGCATGGGAGACCCAGTACTTC. Translated: CASSSTGLAWETQYF.

This sequence joins TRBV7-3 and TRBJ2-3; 7 bases are shared with TRBD2. This CDR3 has 14 amino acids. Germline CDR1 is SGHTA and CDR2 is FQGTGA. V lost 5 bases, J lost 0 bases, and 2 bases stayed unmatched. CDR3 sequence: CASSPSGSTDTQYF. Written as DNA, the CDR3 is TGTGCCAGCAGCCCTAGCGGAAGCACAGATACGCAGTATTTT. Full variable domain (outside the CDR3, taken from reference TRBV7-3 and TRBJ2-3): GAGVSQTPSNKVTEKGKYVELRCDPISGHTALYWYRQSLGQGPEFLIYFQGTGAADDSGLPNDRFFAVRPEGSVSTLKIQRTERGDSAVYLCASSPSGSTDTQYFGPGTRLTVL.

The genes are TRBV10-1 and TRBJ2-3, with D unclear. CDR3 length equals 14 residues. Germline-derived CDR1 and CDR2 are WNHNN and SYGVQD (reference sequence). The germline V and J ends were trimmed by 5 bases and 1 base, with 10 bases remaining between them. The CDR3 DNA follows: TGCGCCAGCAGTAGAGACAAACGCACAGATACGCAGTATTTT. This codes for CASSRDKRTDTQYF.

CDR3 sequence reads: CAWSPKQGINEAFF. CDR3 sequence (DNA): TGTGCCTGGAGCCCCAAACAGGGAATCAATGAAGCTTTCTTT. The chain employs TRBV30 and TRBJ1-1; D perhaps matches TRBD1 (6 bases). V lost 3 bases and J 7 bases, leaving 18 bases between the germline ends. The length of the CDR3 is 14 residues. Germline assignment: CDR1 GTSNPN and CDR2 SVGIG (reference sequence).

The chain joins TRBV6-5 to TRBJ1-2; D gene ambiguous. The CDR3 contains 13 residues. Germline V gene lookup returns CDR1 MNHEY and CDR2 SVGAGI. Deletions cut 6 bases from V and 8 bases from J, with 16 bases between. CDR3 DNA: TGTGCCAGCAGCCTTTGGTCGGGGAGCGGCTACACCTTC. This codes for CASSLWSGSGYTF.

The J gene is TRBJ2-5, the V gene TRBV11-2; TRBD1 is a possible D gene (6 bases). The V end was cut by 1 base, the J end by 5 bases, with 11 bases between. This CDR3 region has 14 residues. CDR1 and CDR2 (germline): SGHAT, FQNNGV. The CDR3 DNA reads TGTGCCAGCAGCTTAGCAACAGGGACCGAGACCCAGTACTTC. Translated: CASSLATGTETQYF.

This rearrangement joins TRBV5-8 to TRBJ2-5; D may be TRBD1 (6 bases). In germline, CDR1 is SGHTS, CDR2 YDEGEE. CDR3 length equals 17 residues. Trimming took off 3 bases at V and 3 bases at J, with 21 bases between the two ends. DNA for the CDR3: TGTGCCAGCAGCTATATCACAGGGATCTTAGTTGAAGAGACCCAGTACTTC. Translating gives CASSYITGILVEETQYF.

This chain joins TRBV5-1 and TRBJ1-4, with D maybe TRBD1 (5 bases). CDR3 size: 16 residues. Germline CDR1 and CDR2: SGHRS and YFSETQ. Trimming removed 1 base at V and 4 bases at J, with 14 bases between. The CDR3 nucleotides read TGCGCCAGCAGCTTGCTGGGCAGGACAAGTAATGAAAAACTGTTTTTT. Its protein product is CASSLLGRTSNEKLFF. Combining the CDR3 with reference TRBV5-1 and TRBJ1-4 gives the whole variable domain KAGVTQTPRYLIKTRGQQVTLSCSPISGHRSVSWYQQTPGQGLQFLFEYFSETQRNKGNFPGRFSGRQFSNSRSEMNVSTLELGDSALYLCASSLLGRTSNEKLFFGSGTQLSVL.

This rearrangement joins TRBV7-6 to TRBJ2-1; D is possibly TRBD2 (7 bases). This CDR3 spans 14 amino acids. Germline V lookup: CDR1 SGHVS, CDR2 FNYEAQ. Deletions cut 3 bases from V and 4 bases from J, with 10 bases between. The CDR3 DNA reads as TGTGCCAGCAGCTTGGGAGGGGGGTACAATGAGCAGTTCTTC. Residues: CASSLGGGYNEQFF.

The chain couples TRBV11-2 to TRBJ2-1, with D maybe TRBD1 (5 bases). V lost 1 base to trimming and J lost 4 bases, with 11 bases between them. The CDR3 is made up of 15 amino acids. CDR1 is SGHAT and CDR2 is FQNNGV in the germline V gene. The CDR3 here is CASSLAPTGYNEQFF. The CDR3 DNA reads as TGTGCCAGCAGCTTAGCCCCCACAGGTTACAATGAGCAGTTCTTC. The whole variable domain, filled in from reference TRBV11-2 and TRBJ2-1, reads EAGVAQSPRYKIIEKRQSVAFWCNPISGHATLYWYQQILGQGPKLLIQFQNNGVVDDSQLPKDRFSAERLKGVDSTLKIQPAKLEDSAVYLCASSLAPTGYNEQFFGPGTRLTVL.

This chain links TRBV27 with TRBJ1-6, with 7 positions matching TRBD1. CDR1 is MNHEY and CDR2 is SMNVEV in the germline V gene (reference sequence). With 3 bases clipped from V and 7 bases from J, the junction kept 3 bases outside the gene matches. The length of the CDR3 is 14 residues. CDR3 sequence reads: CASSFPTGNSPLHF. The CDR3 DNA reads as TGTGCCAGCAGTTTCCCGACAGGGAATTCACCCCTCCACTTT.

This clone was counted once. The chain joins TRBV29-1 to TRBJ2-4; possible D gene TRBD1, 5 bases. Per germline, CDR1 SQVTM and CDR2 ANQGSEA. There are 12 residues in the CDR3. V was shortened by 2 bases and J by 6 bases, with 8 bases between the two germline ends. The CDR3 DNA sequence: TGCAGCGTTGAAAGTGACAGAAACATTCAGTACTTC. Its protein product is CSVESDRNIQYF.

V gene TRBV24-1 combines with J gene TRBJ2-5; TRBD1 matches at 9 bases. The CDR3 consists of 16 residues. Germline CDR1 is KGHDR and CDR2 is SFDVKD. The V and J ends lost 4 bases and 6 bases, in that order; junction bases with no gene match: 11. CDR3 nucleotides: TGTGCCACCAGTGAGGGGGGAACCGGGACAGGGCAGACCCAGTACTTC. Translating it yields CATSEGGTGTGQTQYF.

The chain combines TRBV6-1 with TRBJ2-1; 8 bases map to TRBD2. V lost 4 bases to trimming and J lost 5 bases; unmatched junction nucleotides: 10. The CDR3 has 16 residues. CDR1 and CDR2 (germline): MNHNS, SASEGT. CDR3 sequence reads: CASSGLAGHTNNEQFF. CDR3 sequence (DNA): TGTGCCAGCAGTGGTTTAGCGGGACACACCAACAATGAGCAGTTCTTC.

This chain links TRBV3-1 (or the pseudogene TRBV3-2) with TRBJ2-1; the match to TRBD2 covers 12 bases. V dropped 8 bases and J dropped 9; count of bases not matched to a gene: 8. The CDR3 loop spans 14 amino acids. Germline-derived CDR1 and CDR2 are LGHDT and YNNKEL (reference sequence). The CDR3 is CASGRTSGASEQFF. The CDR3, as DNA: TGTGCCAGCGGCCGGACTAGCGGGGCAAGTGAGCAGTTCTTC.

This chain links TRBV27 with TRBJ1-2; D gene unclear. Trimming left V 1 base short and J 4 bases short, with 10 bases between. The CDR3 runs 14 residues. The germline V gene has CDR1 MNHEY and CDR2 SMNVEV (reference sequence). CDR3 nucleotide sequence: TGTGCCAGCAGTTTATGGGGAGGGTTCTATGGCTACACCTTC. Protein product: CASSLWGGFYGYTF.

This chain joins TRBV3-1 (or the pseudogene TRBV3-2) and TRBJ2-7; 11 bases agree with TRBD2. J lost 9 bases, V lost 4 bases, and 11 bases had no gene match. In germline, CDR1 is LGHDT, CDR2 YNNKEL (reference sequence). The CDR3 length is 15 residues. The CDR3 DNA sequence: TGTGCCAGCAGCCCCGGGACTAGCGGTGGGAGGTTGCAGTACTTC. Translating gives CASSPGTSGGRLQYF.

The V and J genes are TRBV2 and TRBJ2-7, with 10 bases lining up with TRBD2. The V gene's germline CDR1 is SNHLY and CDR2 FYNNEI. V dropped 2 bases and J dropped 2; count of bases not matched to a gene: 3. This CDR3 has 15 amino acids. DNA of the CDR3: TGTGCCAGCAGTGAAAGCGGGGGGGCCACCTACGAGCAGTACTTC. Protein product: CASSESGGATYEQYF.